This TCR beta chain comes out of a study of beta chain features in type 1 diabetes. Sequencing targeted expressed TCRB transcripts, as all isolated RNA had been reverse transcribed. Sequencing of naive, central memory and regulatory T cell samples gave an average of about 3.7 million reads. Generated by immunoSEQ multiplex PCR, the TCRdb table keeps only in-frame clones and is missing some. The table records hundreds of thousands of clones, roughly 11% of them present only once. Between the trimmed V and J ends, which lost 4 bases and 4 bases, there was a span of 8 bases. Germline CDR1 is SGHTA and CDR2 is FQGNSA. CDR3 length: 13 amino acids. A few counts support this clone.

This sequence was found in a young woman in good health. The chain uses TRBV7-2 and TRBJ1-5; a possible D gene is TRBD1 (6 bases). Sequencing was performed on naive CD4+ T cells from blood. The chain's CDR3 is CASSSQGNQPQHF. As DNA, the CDR3 is TGTGCCAGCAGCTCACAGGGTAATCAGCCCCAGCATTTT.